This TCR beta chain was observed in a study of CD8 T cells in ankylosing spondylitis. The CDR3 is 15 amino acids. After removal of 2 bases from V and 5 bases from J, the junction contained 8 bases not matched to a gene. One entry per CDR3 protein results from TCRdb running MiXCR on the 5' RACE reads. Among around 120,000 distinct CDR3 sequences listed, roughly 15% were seen once. There are a few counts of this clonotype. The clonotype originates from a female donor with ankylosing spondylitis or in good health (not recorded which). The sequencing sample was made of blood, either unsorted or a sorted T cell fraction (not recorded which). J is TRBJ2-7 and V is TRBV12-3 or TRBV12-4; 8 bases match TRBD2. The CDR3 reads CASSLSRRGADEQYF. In DNA, the CDR3 is TGTGCCAGCAGTTTATCTAGGCGGGGGGCCGACGAGCAGTACTTC.